This paragraph covers one T cell receptor beta chain sequence. What antigen it recognizes has not been identified. Nothing much larger sits one base from this clone, and base qualities are not available. Collaborating institutions collected whole blood in K2EDTA tubes following their own protocols. Collaborator samples were shipped for TCRbeta analysis as frozen whole blood, isolated PBMCs, or DNA extracted from either sample type. Including cysteine and phenylalanine, the CDR3 has 16 amino acids. Only CDR3 DNA is held: 48 bases, read in frame from base 1. V and J are trimmed by 2 bases and 4 bases, and the gene matches miss 3 bases of the junction. The CDR1 and CDR2 encoded by the germline V gene are SGHTS and YDEGEE. The data were obtained in a study of blood T cell repertoires in COVID-19 (dated by TCRdb to 2018 to 2021). Notes on the research overall: Samples covering the acute and convalescent phases of COVID-19 were provided by collaborators in the United States, Italy and Spain. The material from the prospective study consisted of cDNA or gDNA derived from T cells, B-cell-depleted T cells, or PBMCs. The dataset comprised deeply sampled blood TCRbeta repertoires from subjects exposed to, actively infected with, or recovered from COVID-19. A freely available public database, intended as a resource for researchers studying the immune response to SARS-CoV-2, is where the repertoires were released. The samples were drawn from two sources: the first 160 participants of the ongoing ImmuneRACE study, and fewer than 1,500 subjects contributed by 6 global collaborators. The sample metadata nearly always contained a de-identified subject ID, COVID-19 status, age in years and sex. Where available, HLA class I and class II types were taken from metadata supplied by the sample provider and were not determined by assay-based typing. Results the study describes overall, beyond this receptor: Clinical and demographic metadata were provided uncurated, with the amount varying by source and participant.

TCRbeta CDR3 regions were amplified from genomic DNA using the immunoSEQ Assay, a bias-controlled multiplex PCR. In the source study's methods: Nucleated cell counts per sample were estimated from amplification of reference gene primers within the assay. Sequence reads were collapsed and filtered to measure the absolute abundance of every unique TCRbeta CDR3 rearrangement. For each sample, productive Simpson clonality was calculated by taking the square root of Simpson's diversity index across productive rearrangements. Entries here come from immuneACCESS through TCRdb and include only in-frame sequences with V and J called. Some clones fail to appear in such tables; in the studies checked, an unresolved V gene covers under half of the shortfall, and the cause of the remainder is unknown. D and trimming come from the DNA, and the V and J calls and clone size come from that table. The sample table contains around 140,000 clones; only one count was recorded for roughly 85% of them. The ten largest make up roughly 2.6% of the sample.

The sequenced sample consisted of peripheral blood. This TCR was sampled from a human donor with acute or convalescent COVID-19. The donor label of this sample is uncertain. The chain was built from TRBV5-8 and TRBJ2-3, with TRBD2 identical over 14 junction bases. The DNA reads TGTGCCAGCAGCTTTGTGACTAGCGGGAGGGCAGATACGCAGTATTTT. Its translation reads: CASSFVTSGRADTQYF. Full variable domain (CDR3 extended with the reference TRBV5-8 and TRBJ2-3 proteins): EAGVTQSPTHLIKTRGQQATLRCSPISGHTSVYWYQQALGLGLQFLLWYDEGEERNRGNFPPRFSGRQFPNYSSELNVNALELEDSALYLCASSFVTSGRADTQYFGPGTRLTVL.